A selection of T cell receptor beta chains follows, all from one sample in a study of post-analysis software for immune sequencing data. TCRdb re-called the PCR reads with MiXCR, one entry per CDR3 protein. The sample holds 750,000 to 950,000 distinct CDR3 sequences, roughly half seen once. The sequenced material came from blood. The source is a girl aged 5-17 years with multiple sclerosis. Both conserved end residues are trimmed from each CDR3.

v_call: TRBV27; cdr3_aa: ASSRQGMGEKLF
v_call: TRBV10-2; cdr3_aa: VTLGGTSGKSSYEQY
v_call: TRBV6-5; cdr3_aa: ASSYPEERGRNEQF
v_call: TRBV10-3; cdr3_aa: AISETGTGGQDEQF
v_call: TRBV20-1; cdr3_aa: SARDLGLYGYT
v_call: TRBV5-5; cdr3_aa: ASSLEPGHQKDTEAF
v_call: TRBV20-1; cdr3_aa: SARDPGTSWTQY
v_call: TRBV2; cdr3_aa: ASSSSVLSTDTQY
v_call: TRBV29-1; cdr3_aa: SGRGGRHEQF
v_call: TRBV19; cdr3_aa: ASSILPHEQF
v_call: TRBV10-3; cdr3_aa: AISDAGTSVYEQY
v_call: TRBV20-1; cdr3_aa: SAGSYPDLAKNIQY
v_call: TRBV20-1; cdr3_aa: SARARDLLYNEQF
v_call: TRBV7-3; cdr3_aa: ASSPGGQGSHNEQF
v_call: TRBV5-6; cdr3_aa: ASSDRGVSGYT
v_call: TRBV20-1; cdr3_aa: SAKARADTQY
v_call: TRBV29-1; cdr3_aa: SVLTDTLGYT
v_call: TRBV12-3/TRBV12-4; cdr3_aa: ASSPDREDSPLH
v_call: TRBV20-1; cdr3_aa: SAQSLAGGLTQY
v_call: TRBV4-1; cdr3_aa: ASSQWGELTHEQY
v_call: TRBV6-5; cdr3_aa: ASSSHPQMYQETQY
v_call: TRBV7-8; cdr3_aa: ASARLQGKGF
v_call: TRBV4-1; cdr3_aa: ASSQDPGDSGANVLT
v_call: TRBV11-3; cdr3_aa: ASSLEGLAGSDTQY
v_call: TRBV13; cdr3_aa: ASSAGQSSYEQY
v_call: TRBV11-1; cdr3_aa: ASSPGGAGGVYEQY
v_call: TRBV5-1; cdr3_aa: ASRIGGGSWNTEAF
v_call: TRBV12-3/TRBV12-4; cdr3_aa: ASSPDRPMSQH
v_call: TRBV5-5; cdr3_aa: ASRPGQYSSGANVLT
v_call: TRBV3-1; cdr3_aa: ASRPTGLHTQY
v_call: TRBV20-1; cdr3_aa: SAWGRDPGANVLT
v_call: TRBV29-1; cdr3_aa: SVGVSSVRT
v_call: TRBV2; cdr3_aa: ASTNPPTDTQY
v_call: TRBV20-1; cdr3_aa: SARDDQKPYGYT
v_call: TRBV29-1; cdr3_aa: SAAAGTGYNEQF
v_call: TRBV11-1; cdr3_aa: ASSHRTAHTQETQY
v_call: TRBV20-1; cdr3_aa: SATPSGSTDEQF
v_call: TRBV5-6; cdr3_aa: ASSSLRGPNTEAF
v_call: TRBV15; cdr3_aa: ATSRGVGGYNEQF
v_call: TRBV15; cdr3_aa: ATSSRTGAGTEAF
v_call: TRBV2; cdr3_aa: ASSEGLAVYNEQF